Sequencing of this T cell receptor beta chain was carried out in a study of molecular identifiers for immune sequencing clone quantification. The germline V gene encodes CDR1 SGHAT and CDR2 FQDESV (reference sequence). CDR3 length: 15 residues. V was clipped by 0 bases and J by 5 bases, with 14 bases between them. Naive CD8 T cell sorting was performed on the CD8+CD4-CCR7+CD45RA+ phenotype. For this clonotype: The antigen is unknown.

TCRdb independently ran MiXCR on the PCR reads; one entry per CDR3 protein. The sample shows approximately 550,000 distinct CDR3 sequences, 20% to 25% of them seen only once. The study, taken as a whole, reports: Naive cells had under 1% of molecules in clones above 20 RNA copies, effectors over 98%. In a background of over 750,000 naive cells, spiked Jurkat TCR RNA from one cell was reportedly detectable.

Sequencing was carried out using naive CD8+ T cells from blood, with Jurkat cell RNA spiked in. This sample's subset: FACS-sorted CD8+CD4-CCR7+CD45RA+ naive T cells. The chain is built from TRBV11-1 and TRBJ2-7, with D perhaps matching TRBD2 (5 bases). The source of this sequence is a human donor in good health. Some libraries in this study had Jurkat cell RNA spiked in. CDR3 in DNA: TGTGCCAGCAGCTTAGCGGCTAGCCCATTCCACGAGCAGTACTTC. This codes for CASSLAASPFHEQYF. The full variable domain, with the rest looked up from reference TRBV11-1 and TRBJ2-7, is EAEVAQSPRYKITEKSQAVAFWCDPISGHATLYWYRQILGQGPELLVQFQDESVVDDSQLPKDRFSAERLKGVDSTLKIQPAELGDSAMYLCASSLAASPFHEQYFGPGTRLTVT.